A selection of T cell receptor beta chains follows, all from one sample in a study of T cell changes during pregnancy in multiple sclerosis. Clones were sequenced by immunoSEQ multiplex PCR, and TCRdb holds only the in-frame ones, with some missing. The sample lists around 75,000 clones; roughly nine tenths were seen once. This specimen consisted of peripheral blood, obtained in the first trimester of pregnancy. The receptor set was obtained from a female donor in good health, enrolled as a control in a pregnancy study. The CDR3 runs from the conserved cysteine through the conserved F or W. D genes are given only for firm matches. Clone size, where shown, is once, few, many, or a class for clones that have expanded.

-,TRBJ1-1,TRBV10-3,-,TGTGCCATCTCCCCAATGTCCACTGAAGCTTTCTTT,CAISPMSTEAFF
-,TRBJ2-4,TRBV6-4,TRBD1,TGTGCCAGCAAGGGGGCCAACATTCAGTACTTC,CASKGANIQYF
-,TRBJ2-5,TRBV9,-,TGTGCCAGCAGCGTAGATCAGGGTAAAGAGACCCAGTACTTC,CASSVDQGKETQYF
-,TRBJ2-1,TRBV4-1,-,TGCGCCAGCAGCCAGCACAAGCGGAGGGGTTCCTACAATGAGCAGTTCTTC,CASSQHKRRGSYNEQFF
-,TRBJ2-1,TRBV30,TRBD1,TGTGCCTGGAGGGGGGACAGGGGGCGAGAAAATGAGCAGTTCTTC,CAWRGDRGRENEQFF
-,TRBJ2-4,TRBV5-1,-,TGCGCCAGCAGCTCCCGCCTAGCGTCCATAGCCAAAAACATTCAGTACTTC,CASSSRLASIAKNIQYF
-,TRBJ2-5,TRBV5-1,-,TGCGCCAGCGGGGCGCAAGAGACCCAGTACTTC,CASGAQETQYF
-,TRBJ1-1,TRBV19,-,TGTGCCAGTGGTCGAGGGGAGGGTGAAGCTTTCTTT,CASGRGEGEAFF
-,TRBJ1-1,TRBV5-4,-,TGTGCCAGCACACCCTGGGGGGGTGGAGGCACTGAAGCTTTCTTT,CASTPWGGGGTEAFF
-,TRBJ1-2,TRBV7-2,-,TGTGCCAGCAGCCTGCAAGAAGCTTATGGCTACACCTTC,CASSLQEAYGYTF
once,TRBJ2-3,TRBV9,TRBD2,TGTGCCAGCAGCGTAGACGTGGGAGGGGTAGGAGATACGCAGTATTTT,CASSVDVGGVGDTQYF
-,TRBJ2-2,TRBV19,-,TGTGCCAGTAGTCCATCCAGGGACGGGGAGCTGTTTTTT,CASSPSRDGELFF
-,TRBJ1-6,TRBV15,-,TGTGCCACCAGCAGCTCGACATGGCCCTTGAATTCACCCCTCCACTTT,CATSSSTWPLNSPLHF
-,TRBJ1-6,TRBV4-1,TRBD1,TGCGCCAGCAGCCACAGGGGGGAAGGGAACTCACCCCTCCACTTT,CASSHRGEGNSPLHF
-,TRBJ2-1,TRBV7-2,-,TGTGCCAGCAGCTCTTTGTTGGGGGGGGGCCATGAGCAGTTCTTC,CASSSLLGGGHEQFF
-,TRBJ2-4,TRBV7-2,-,TGTGCCACGGAACCAGGTGCGGGAAACATTCAGTACTTC,CATEPGAGNIQYF
-,TRBJ1-2,TRBV21-1,-,TGTGCCAGCAGCAAAGGTGGGCAAAAGGGGGCGCGTGGCTACACCTTC,CASSKGGQKGARGYTF
-,TRBJ1-2,TRBV6-5,TRBD1,TGTGCCAGCAGTTACTCGCCGGGACAGTCAAACTATGGCTACACCTTC,CASSYSPGQSNYGYTF
-,TRBJ2-1,TRBV5-5,-,TGTGCCAGCCGCCTGGGGGGCGGAGAGCAGTTCTTC,CASRLGGGEQFF
-,TRBJ2-1,TRBV6-5,-,TGTGCCAGCAGCCGAGCAAATGAGCAGTTCTTC,CASSRANEQFF
-,TRBJ1-6,TRBV5-8,TRBD1,TGTGCCAGCAGCTTGGAAAGGACAGGGGTCCCCAATTCACCCCTCCACTTT,CASSLERTGVPNSPLHF
-,TRBJ1-4,TRBV19,-,TGTGCCAGTAGTATAGGTCCGGGGGGTGAAAAACTGTTTTTT,CASSIGPGGEKLFF
-,TRBJ2-3,TRBV29-1,-,TGCAGCGTCGAGACCGGGTCCGGCACAGATACGCAGTATTTT,CSVETGSGTDTQYF
-,TRBJ1-1,TRBV9,-,TGTGCCAGCAGCGCCGTGACAGGGAACACTGAAGCTTTCTTT,CASSAVTGNTEAFF
-,TRBJ1-3,TRBV29-1,-,TGCAGCGTTTGGGGCAGCTCTGGAAACACCATATATTTT,CSVWGSSGNTIYF
once,TRBJ1-2,TRBV7-8,TRBD1,TGTGCCAGCAGCCGGACAGGGGGCAACTATGGCTACACCTTC,CASSRTGGNYGYTF
-,TRBJ2-1,TRBV6-4,TRBD2,TGTGCCAGCAGTGTCTCAGGGACTAGCTTGCATGAGCAGTTCTTC,CASSVSGTSLHEQFF
-,TRBJ1-4,TRBV5-6,-,TGTGCCAGCAGCCGACTTCGCGGTCATGAAAAACTGTTTTTT,CASSRLRGHEKLFF
-,TRBJ2-7,TRBV2,TRBD1,TGTGCCAGCAGTGAAGGAGGGACAGGGTCCGGCGAGCAGTACTTC,CASSEGGTGSGEQYF
many,TRBJ1-1,TRBV7-9,-,TGTGCCAGCAGCTTAGAACGGGGTGTGAACACTGAAGCTTTCTTT,CASSLERGVNTEAFF